The T cell receptor beta chain described here comes from a study of OX40 agonist ivuxolimab in advanced cancers. A word on this clone: Its specificity is not known.

General study findings and limits: Low normalized T-cell clonal expansion was additionally recorded for some nonresponders.

A history of autoimmune disease or systemic immunosuppression excluded patients. Here immunoSEQ multiplex PCR was the method, and the copy in TCRdb shows in-frame clones only, minus some. The data contain tens of thousands of clones, 92% of them singletons. This CDR3 is 13 amino acids long. Germline V gives CDR1 SNHLY, CDR2 FYNNEI. Specimen: CD4+ or CD8+ T cells sorted from blood, collected in a trial of the OX40 agonist ivuxolimab. This chain connects TRBV2 to TRBJ2-5, with 7 bases lining up with TRBD1. The assigned J gene may be wrong: the sequence end matches TRBJ2-7 better. The sequence came from an adult with an advanced solid tumor such as melanoma, head and neck, liver or kidney cancer. As DNA, the CDR3 is TGTGCCAGCAGTGGGGGACAGAACTACGAGCAGTACTTC. This sequence encodes CASSGGQNYEQYF.